Sequencing of this T cell receptor (beta chain) was carried out in a study of cytomegalovirus exposure and HLA in healthy donors (dated by TCRdb to the late 2010s). Study-level background: A later analysis indicated that the 120 or so validation repertoires were generated on the platform also employed for the 720 or so repertoires of the first cohort. The aim of the study was to test whether cataloging public T cell receptors could identify signatures of past pathogen exposure. In addition to the first cohort of roughly 670 subjects, a separate validation cohort of under 150 different subjects was used. To predict cytomegalovirus infection status, the study combined high-throughput TCR immunosequencing, statistical association of individual TCRs with disease status, and machine learning. Findings and caveats that apply to the study as a whole: Most TCR sequences were observed very rarely across donors, whereas some public TCRs were present in many individuals. A later analysis found that TCRs clustered in the first cohort also tended to co-occur in the approximately 120 validation repertoires, with 94% of cluster scores above 0. In vitro tests confirmed that three of the cytomegalovirus-associated TCR beta chains recognize cytomegalovirus antigens. The study listed 150 to 200 TCR beta chains as associated with cytomegalovirus. The classifier was reported to diagnose cytomegalovirus status with high specificity and sensitivity in both the original and validation cohorts. The authors suggested that the approach could potentially be generalized to other disease states and immunological phenotypes. The validation cohort had no HLA typing available for a later analysis, so co-occurrence within that cohort was assessed over all 120 or so repertoires.

Remarks on this clone: What antigen it recognizes has not been identified. Base qualities are missing; no much larger clone stands one base away.

Its CDR3 holds 14 amino acids, cysteine through phenylalanine. Of all the DNA, just the CDR3 is kept, 42 bases in frame from base 1. The germline V gene provides CDR1 LGHNA and CDR2 YNFKEQ. After removal of 5 bases from V and 8 bases from J, the junction retains 3 bases not matched to a gene. The donors belonged to the validation cohort of under 150 subjects, which was separate from the roughly 670-subject first cohort. The method behind the library was the immunoSEQ multiplex PCR assay. Under the source paper's analysis protocol: A statistical classification framework was built for diagnosing cytomegalovirus status from the catalog of TCR beta chain sequences. Drawn from immuneACCESS, this table holds only the in-frame rearrangements with V and J called that TCRdb kept. Clones are partly lost; checked studies trace under half to an unresolved V gene and leave the rest unexplained. V, J and clone size were drawn from that table, and D and trimming were deduced from the DNA. This sample holds roughly 230,000 clones; less than 95% were observed only once. Of the sample, 2.5% to 3.5% is held by the ten largest clones.

This clonotype originated in a woman aged 30 to 39 in good health and CMV-seronegative. Sequencing was done on a sample of PBMCs. The rearranged segments are TRBV4-2 and TRBJ2-1, and TRBD2 aligns with 13 junction nucleotides. The DNA sequence is TGTGCCAGCAGCTGGACTAGCGGGAGCGATGAGCAGTTCTTC. Its coded protein is CASSWTSGSDEQFF.